This is a list of T cell receptor beta chains from one sample in a study of T cells after yellow fever vaccination. TCRdb independently ran MiXCR on the 5' RACE reads; one entry per CDR3 protein. Found here are about 85,000 distinct CDR3 sequences, about an eighth of them singletons; the top ten hold around 25%. Here the sequenced sample was CD8+ T cells not binding an NS4B(214-222) dextramer, sorted from PBMCs, taken 21 days after the first yellow fever vaccination. These receptors were taken from a man between 18 and 35 years old who received the YFV17D yellow fever vaccine. The CDR3 runs from the conserved cysteine through the conserved F or W. The D gene is left open where the match is weak. The size entry is marked missing in some rows and otherwise reads once, few, many or a size class.

cdr3_aa cdr3_nt clone_size v_call d_call j_call
CASSPDQGNTIYF TGTGCCAGCAGCCCGGATCAGGGAAACACCATATATTTT NA TRBV27 NA TRBJ1-3
CASKTAGGLNTGELFF TGTGCCAGCAAAACAGCGGGGGGGCTTAACACCGGGGAGCTGTTTTTT NA TRBV6-5 TRBD2 TRBJ2-2
CASSPRQGGIWEQYF TGTGCCAGCAGCCCCCGTCAGGGGGGAATTTGGGAGCAGTACTTC NA TRBV7-9 NA TRBJ2-7
CASSYSTSSYNEQFF TGTGCCAGCAGTTACTCCACGAGCTCCTACAATGAGCAGTTCTTC NA TRBV6-5 NA TRBJ2-1
CSVDTGEDTEAFF TGCAGCGTTGATACAGGGGAGGACACTGAAGCTTTCTTT many TRBV29-1 TRBD1 TRBJ1-1
CAISESGEYNEQFF TGTGCCATCAGTGAGTCCGGGGAATACAATGAGCAGTTCTTC few TRBV10-3 NA TRBJ2-1
CSVGGHGTGPDTEAFF TGCAGCGTGGGGGGACACGGGACAGGCCCCGACACTGAAGCTTTCTTT few TRBV29-1 TRBD1 TRBJ1-1
CASSPPRSNEQFF TGCGCCAGCAGCCCTCCTCGGAGCAATGAGCAGTTCTTC few TRBV4-1 NA TRBJ2-1
CASSYARGERAEAFF TGTGCCAGCAGTTACGCAAGAGGGGAAAGGGCTGAAGCTTTCTTT NA TRBV6-5 NA TRBJ1-1
CAIGTGTRQIYGYTF TGTGCCATCGGGACTGGGACCCGACAAATTTATGGCTACACCTTC few TRBV10-3 NA TRBJ1-2
CASSQDEGALQETQYF TGCGCCAGCAGCCAAGATGAGGGGGCCCTCCAAGAGACCCAGTACTTC NA TRBV4-1 TRBD1 TRBJ2-5
CSVGQGAGEQYF TGCAGCGTGGGACAGGGGGCCGGCGAGCAGTACTTC NA TRBV29-1 TRBD1 TRBJ2-7
CASRDRLQETQYF TGCGCCAGCAGGGACAGATTACAAGAGACCCAGTACTTC few TRBV10-2 NA TRBJ2-5
CASSQPAYTSGGANEQFF TGTGCCAGCAGCCAACCCGCCTACACTAGCGGGGGGGCGAATGAGCAGTTCTTC NA TRBV4-2 TRBD2 TRBJ2-1